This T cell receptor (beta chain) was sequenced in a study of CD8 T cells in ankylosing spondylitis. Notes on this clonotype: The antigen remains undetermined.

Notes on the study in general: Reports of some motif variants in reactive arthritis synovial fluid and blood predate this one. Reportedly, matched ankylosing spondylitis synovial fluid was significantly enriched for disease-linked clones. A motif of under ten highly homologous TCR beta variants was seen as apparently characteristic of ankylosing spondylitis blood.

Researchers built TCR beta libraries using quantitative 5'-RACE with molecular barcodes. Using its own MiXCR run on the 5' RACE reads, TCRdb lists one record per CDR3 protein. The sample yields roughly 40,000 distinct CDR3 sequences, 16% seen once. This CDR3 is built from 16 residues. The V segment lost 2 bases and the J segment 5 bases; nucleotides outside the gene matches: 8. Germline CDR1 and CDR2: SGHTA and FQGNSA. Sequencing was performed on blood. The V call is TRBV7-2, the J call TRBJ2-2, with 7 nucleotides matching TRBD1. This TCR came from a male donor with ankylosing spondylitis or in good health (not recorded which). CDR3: CASSLNRQGYTGELFF. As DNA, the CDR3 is TGTGCCAGCAGCTTAAATCGACAGGGTTATACCGGGGAGCTGTTTTTT. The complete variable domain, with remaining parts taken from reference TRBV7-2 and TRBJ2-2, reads GAGVSQSPSNKVTEKGKDVELRCDPISGHTALYWYRQSLGQGLEFLIYFQGNSAPDKSGLPSDRFSAERTGGSVSTLTIQRTQQEDSAVYLCASSLNRQGYTGELFFGEGSRLTVL.